This passage covers 14 T cell receptor beta chains from one sample sequenced in a study of shared clonotypes between healthy human individuals. Clones were read by immunoSEQ multiplex PCR, and TCRdb kept only the in-frame ones, dropping some. The table shows 780,000 or so clones, with 72% occurring only once. Material for sequencing was memory CD4+ T cells sorted from blood. Noted subset: CD45RA-negative fraction. These receptors all stem from a woman aged 25 to 45 in good health.

The chain carries TRBV27 and TRBJ2-1; a weak D match, TRBD2 (5 bases). Per the germline V gene, CDR1 is MNHEY and CDR2 is SMNVEV (reference sequence). The CDR3 is made up of 13 amino acids. Trimming removed 10 bases from V and 10 bases from J, with 20 bases in between. DNA for the CDR3: TGTGCCATCGGGCGGACTCCCGAAAGGGAGCAGTTCTTC. It yields the protein CAIGRTPEREQFF.

This chain uses TRBV19 with TRBJ2-1, with D perhaps being TRBD1 or TRBD2 (5 bases each). The CDR3 spans 14 residues. Germline loops: CDR1 LNHDA, CDR2 SQIVND (reference sequence). Trimming took off 7 bases at V and 5 bases at J, with 15 bases between the two ends. For the CDR3, the DNA is TGTGCCAGTAATGGGGGTCTCCCCGACAATGAGCAGTTCTTC. Encoded protein: CASNGGLPDNEQFF.

This clone was found a few times. The chain carries TRBV2 and TRBJ1-1; D is undetermined. Trimming removed 1 base at V and 0 bases at J, with 6 bases between. This CDR3 is built from 14 residues. The germline CDR1 and CDR2 sequences are SNHLY and FYNNEI. In DNA form, the CDR3 reads TGTGCCAGCAGTGAAGGCTTTATGAACACTGAAGCTTTCTTT. Encoded protein: CASSEGFMNTEAFF. Full variable domain (outside the CDR3, taken from reference TRBV2 and TRBJ1-1): EPEVTQTPSHQVTQMGQEVILRCVPISNHLYFYWYRQILGQKVEFLVSFYNNEISEKSEIFDDQFSVERPDGSNFTLKIRSTKLEDSAMYFCASSEGFMNTEAFFGQGTRLTVV.

This clone was found once. Other DNA sequences within the sample encode an identical CDR3. V and J are TRBV4-1 and TRBJ1-2; 10 bases are shared with TRBD1. The J segment lost 6 bases and the V segment lost 0 bases, leaving 1 base of the junction unmatched. Germline V gene sequence: CDR1 MGHRA, CDR2 YSYEKL. The CDR3 spans 14 residues. CDR3 residues: CASSQDDRGHGYTF. The CDR3 nucleotides are TGCGCCAGCAGCCAAGATGACAGGGGGCATGGCTACACCTTC.

V gene TRBV25-1 combines with J gene TRBJ2-3; D is perhaps TRBD1 (5 bases). V was shortened by 3 bases and J by 9 bases, with 10 bases between the two germline ends. This CDR3 is built from 12 residues. Germline-derived CDR1 and CDR2 are MGHDK and SYGVNS. The CDR3 DNA is TGTGCCAGCAGTGATCTCAGGGTAACGCAGTATTTT. Translation: CASSDLRVTQYF.

There are a few counts of this clone. The chain couples TRBV5-1 to TRBJ2-1, with D possibly being TRBD1 (6 bases). Germline-derived CDR1 and CDR2 are SGHRS and YFSETQ. The CDR3 is made up of 15 amino acids. V was pared by 0 bases and J by 2 bases, with 9 bases between. CDR3 DNA sequence: TGCGCCAGCAGCTTGGCAGACAGGCCCTACAATGAGCAGTTCTTC. This sequence encodes CASSLADRPYNEQFF.

The CDR3 sequence: CASRDYSYNEQFF. The CDR3 DNA sequence: TGCGCCAGCAGGGACTACTCCTACAATGAGCAGTTCTTC. This chain connects TRBV5-1 to TRBJ2-1; a possible D gene is TRBD2 (6 bases). Trimming shortened V by 5 bases and J by 0 bases, and 6 bases separated the two germline ends. This CDR3 is 13 amino acids long. Germline assignment: CDR1 SGHRS and CDR2 YFSETQ.

The V and J genes are TRBV18 and TRBJ2-7, with TRBD1 matching over 10 bases. The CDR3 runs to 15 residues. Germline-derived CDR1 and CDR2 are KGHSH and LQKENI. Trimming cost V 6 bases and J 4 bases; bases outside gene matches: 9. CDR3 nucleotide sequence: TGTGCCAGCTCTCAGGACAGGGGGGGTCAATACGAGCAGTACTTC. This encodes CASSQDRGGQYEQYF.

This clone is a singleton in its sample. V gene TRBV11-2 combines with J gene TRBJ1-5; 8 bases agree with TRBD1. The CDR3 runs to 15 residues. Germline assignment: CDR1 SGHAT and CDR2 FQNNGV. Trimming cost V 5 bases and J 7 bases; bases outside gene matches: 10. The CDR3 DNA reads as TGTGCCAGCAGCGCGACAGGGGTTTCGGGACAGCCCCAGCATTTT. Its translation: CASSATGVSGQPQHF.

This chain joins TRBV2 and TRBJ2-5; D is ambiguous. CDR3 size: 10 residues. V lost 7 bases, J lost 5 bases, and 5 bases lay in between. Germline CDR1 is SNHLY and CDR2 is FYNNEI. This CDR3 reads CASKWETQYF. The CDR3 DNA is TGTGCCAGCAAGTGGGAGACCCAGTACTTC.

This chain connects TRBV14 to TRBJ1-1, with unresolved D. Trimming took 0 bases from V and 0 from J, leaving 2 bases between them. The V gene's germline CDR1 is SGHDN and CDR2 FVKESK. The CDR3 is 13 residues long. DNA of the CDR3: TGTGCCAGCAGCCAAGATATGAACACTGAAGCTTTCTTT. Translated, it gives CASSQDMNTEAFF.

The V gene is TRBV10-3, the J gene TRBJ1-2; D is uncertain. Trimming took 3 bases from V and 0 from J, leaving 17 bases between them. CDR3 size: 17 residues. Germline CDR1 reads ENHRY; CDR2 reads SYGVKD. This CDR3 reads CAISDPSGNIPNYGYTF. The CDR3 region has the DNA TGTGCCATCAGTGACCCCAGCGGAAATATTCCTAACTATGGCTACACCTTC.

The V and J genes are TRBV27 and TRBJ2-7; D might be TRBD1 or TRBD2, each matching 5 bases. This CDR3 has 16 amino acids. Germline V gene sequence: CDR1 MNHEY, CDR2 SMNVEV (reference sequence). The V and J ends lost 10 bases and 1 base respectively, with 23 bases between them. CDR3 nucleotides: TGTGCCACTTCCCGACGAGATCCGGGACCTTCCTACGAGCAGTACTTC. Translation gives CATSRRDPGPSYEQYF.

The chain recombines TRBV19 with TRBJ2-1; D call uncertain. The CDR3 covers 14 residues. Germline V gives CDR1 LNHDA, CDR2 SQIVND (reference sequence). Trimming took off 4 bases at V and 6 bases at J, with 13 bases between the two ends. This CDR3 is CASSTLSTSNEQFF. The CDR3 DNA reads as TGTGCCAGTAGTACCCTCTCGACCTCCAATGAGCAGTTCTTC. The full variable domain, with the rest looked up from reference TRBV19 and TRBJ2-1, is DGGITQSPKYLFRKEGQNVTLSCEQNLNHDAMYWYRQDPGQGLRLIYYSQIVNDFQKGDIAEGYSVSREKKESFPLTVTSAQKNPTAFYLCASSTLSTSNEQFFGPGTRLTVL.